This T cell receptor (beta chain) was identified in a study of blood T cell repertoires in COVID-19. The wider study: The samples span acute and convalescent COVID-19 from the United States, Italy and Spain.

V was cut by 6 bases and J by 4 bases, with 12 bases left in between. In germline, CDR1 is KGHSH, CDR2 LQKENI. The CDR3 runs 13 residues. Clones were sequenced by immunoSEQ multiplex PCR, and TCRdb holds only the in-frame ones, with some missing. The sample contains some 97,000 clones, 70% to 90% of which appear only once. This sequence was found in a woman in her fifties or sixties with acute or convalescent COVID-19. This chain connects TRBV18 to TRBJ1-1, with D possibly TRBD1 on 5 matching bases. Material for sequencing was peripheral blood. CDR3 in amino acids: CASSVRGGTEAFF. CDR3 DNA: TGTGCCAGCTCCGTTCGGGGGGGCACTGAAGCTTTCTTT. The full variable domain, in which reference TRBV18 and TRBJ1-1 provide the parts outside the CDR3, is NAGVMQNPRHLVRRRGQEARLRCSPMKGHSHVYWYRQLPEEGLKFMVYLQKENIIDESGMPKERFSAEFPKEGPSILRIQQVVRGDSAAYFCASSVRGGTEAFFGQGTRLTVV.